The subject of this entry is one T cell receptor beta chain. This specimen belongs to a study of T cell responses to AZD1222 COVID-19 vaccine. TCRdb's table, derived via immunoSEQ multiplex PCR, lists solely in-frame clones and lacks some. The table lists more than 150,000 clones, around 90% of them singletons, with roughly 2% in the top ten. The CDR3 spans 14 residues. The V gene's germline CDR1 is SEHNR and CDR2 FQNEAQ (reference sequence). Trimming left V 5 bases short and J 4 bases short, with 11 bases between. This sequence originates from an adult who received the AZD1222 COVID-19 vaccine. This chain links TRBV7-9 with TRBJ1-4; D is unresolved. Specimen: peripheral blood, collected 28 days after the second AZD1222 dose. For the CDR3, the DNA is TGTGCCAGCAGCCCCCTGGGCGGTAATGAAAAACTGTTTTTT. Its protein product is CASSPLGGNEKLFF. The whole variable domain, filled in from reference TRBV7-9 and TRBJ1-4, reads DTGVSQNPRHKITKRGQNVTFRCDPISEHNRLYWYRQTLGQGPEFLTYFQNEAQLEKSRLLSDRFSAERPKGSFSTLEIQRTEQGDSAMYLCASSPLGGNEKLFFGSGTQLSVL.